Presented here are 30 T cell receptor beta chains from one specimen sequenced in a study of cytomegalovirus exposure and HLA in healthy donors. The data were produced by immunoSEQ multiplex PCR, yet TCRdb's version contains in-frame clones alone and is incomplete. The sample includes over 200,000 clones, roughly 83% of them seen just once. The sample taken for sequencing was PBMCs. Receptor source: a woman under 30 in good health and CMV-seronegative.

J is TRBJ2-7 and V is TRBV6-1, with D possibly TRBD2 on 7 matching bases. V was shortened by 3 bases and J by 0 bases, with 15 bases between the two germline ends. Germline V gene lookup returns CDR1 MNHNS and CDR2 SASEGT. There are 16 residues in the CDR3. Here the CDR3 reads CASSDAGARSSYEQYF. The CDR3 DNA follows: TGTGCCAGCAGTGACGCGGGGGCCAGGTCCTCCTACGAGCAGTACTTC.

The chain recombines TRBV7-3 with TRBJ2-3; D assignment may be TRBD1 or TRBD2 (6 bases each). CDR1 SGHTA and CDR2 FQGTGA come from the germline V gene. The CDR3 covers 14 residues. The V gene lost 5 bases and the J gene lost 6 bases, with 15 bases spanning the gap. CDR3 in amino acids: CASSPQGGRDTQYF. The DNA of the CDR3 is TGTGCCAGCAGCCCCCAAGGGGGGCGGGATACGCAGTATTTT.

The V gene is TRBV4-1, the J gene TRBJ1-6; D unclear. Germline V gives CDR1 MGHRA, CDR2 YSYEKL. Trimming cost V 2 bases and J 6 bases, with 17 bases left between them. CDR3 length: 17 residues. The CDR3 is CASSQTLRKGGNSPLHF. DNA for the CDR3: TGCGCCAGCAGCCAAACCCTTCGGAAGGGCGGTAATTCACCCCTCCACTTT.

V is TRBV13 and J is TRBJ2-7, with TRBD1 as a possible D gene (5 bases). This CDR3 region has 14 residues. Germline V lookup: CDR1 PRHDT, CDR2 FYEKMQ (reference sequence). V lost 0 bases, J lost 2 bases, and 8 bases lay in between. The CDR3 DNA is TGTGCCAGCAGCTTAGGAGACAGCCCCTACGAGCAGTACTTC. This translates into CASSLGDSPYEQYF.

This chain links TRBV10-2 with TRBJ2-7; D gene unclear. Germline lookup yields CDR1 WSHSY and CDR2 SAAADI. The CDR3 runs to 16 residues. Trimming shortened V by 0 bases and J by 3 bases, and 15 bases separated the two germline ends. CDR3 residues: CASSESAGVGFYEQYF. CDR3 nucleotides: TGCGCCAGCAGTGAGTCAGCAGGCGTCGGTTTCTACGAGCAGTACTTC.

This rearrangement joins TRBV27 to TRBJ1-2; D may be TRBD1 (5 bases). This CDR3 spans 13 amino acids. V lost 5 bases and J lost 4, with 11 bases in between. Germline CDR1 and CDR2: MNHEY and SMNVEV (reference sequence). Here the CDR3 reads CASSRGVGYGYTF. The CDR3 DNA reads TGTGCCAGCAGTCGAGGGGTCGGCTATGGCTACACCTTC.

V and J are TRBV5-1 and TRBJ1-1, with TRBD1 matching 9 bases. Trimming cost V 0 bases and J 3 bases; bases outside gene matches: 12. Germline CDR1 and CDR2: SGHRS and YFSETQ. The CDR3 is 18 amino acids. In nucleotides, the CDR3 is TGCGCCAGCAGCTTGGGCACAGGGGGCGCGATATCGGACACTGAAGCTTTCTTT. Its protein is CASSLGTGGAISDTEAFF.

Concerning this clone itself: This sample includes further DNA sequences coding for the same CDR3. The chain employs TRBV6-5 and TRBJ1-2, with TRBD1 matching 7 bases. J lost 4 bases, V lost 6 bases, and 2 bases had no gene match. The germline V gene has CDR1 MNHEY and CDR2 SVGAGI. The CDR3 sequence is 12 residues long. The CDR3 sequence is CASRRDSYGYTF. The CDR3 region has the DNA TGTGCCAGCAGAAGGGACAGCTATGGCTACACCTTC.

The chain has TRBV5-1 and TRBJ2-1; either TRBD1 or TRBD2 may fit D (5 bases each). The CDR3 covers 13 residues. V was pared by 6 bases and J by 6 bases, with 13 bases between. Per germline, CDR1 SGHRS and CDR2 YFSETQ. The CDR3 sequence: CASTFMGVNEQFF. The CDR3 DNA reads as TGCGCCAGCACGTTCATGGGGGTCAATGAGCAGTTCTTC.

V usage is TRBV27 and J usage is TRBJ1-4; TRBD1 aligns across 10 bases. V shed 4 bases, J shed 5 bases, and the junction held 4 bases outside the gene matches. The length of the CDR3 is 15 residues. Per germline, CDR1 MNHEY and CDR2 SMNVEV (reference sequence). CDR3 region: CASSSPGQGNEKLFF. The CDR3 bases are TGTGCCAGCAGTTCACCGGGACAGGGGAATGAAAAACTGTTTTTT.

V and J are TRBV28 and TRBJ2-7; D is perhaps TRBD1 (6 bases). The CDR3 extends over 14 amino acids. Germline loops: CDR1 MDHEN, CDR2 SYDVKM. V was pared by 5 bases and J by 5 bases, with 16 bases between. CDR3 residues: CASSLGASKDEQYF. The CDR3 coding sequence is TGTGCCAGCAGTCTGGGGGCATCCAAGGACGAGCAGTACTTC.

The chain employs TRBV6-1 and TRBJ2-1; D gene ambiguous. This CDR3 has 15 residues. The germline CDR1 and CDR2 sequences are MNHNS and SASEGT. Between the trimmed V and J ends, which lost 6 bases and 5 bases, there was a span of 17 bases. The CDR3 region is CASSPVQPGDNEQFF. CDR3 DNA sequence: TGTGCCAGCAGCCCAGTCCAGCCGGGTGACAATGAGCAGTTCTTC.

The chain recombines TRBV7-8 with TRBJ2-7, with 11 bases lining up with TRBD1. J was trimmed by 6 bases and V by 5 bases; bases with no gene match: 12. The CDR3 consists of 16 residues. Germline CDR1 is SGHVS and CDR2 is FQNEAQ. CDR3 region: CASSPRWTGGFVEQYF. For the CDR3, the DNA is TGTGCCAGCAGCCCCCGGTGGACAGGGGGCTTTGTCGAGCAGTACTTC.

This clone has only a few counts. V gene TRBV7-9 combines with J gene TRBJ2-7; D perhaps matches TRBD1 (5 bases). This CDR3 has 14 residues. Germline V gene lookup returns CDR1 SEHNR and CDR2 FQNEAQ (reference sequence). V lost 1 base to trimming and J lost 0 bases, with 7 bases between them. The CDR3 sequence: CASSLEGYSYEQYF. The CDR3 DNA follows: TGTGCCAGCAGCTTAGAGGGGTACTCCTACGAGCAGTACTTC.

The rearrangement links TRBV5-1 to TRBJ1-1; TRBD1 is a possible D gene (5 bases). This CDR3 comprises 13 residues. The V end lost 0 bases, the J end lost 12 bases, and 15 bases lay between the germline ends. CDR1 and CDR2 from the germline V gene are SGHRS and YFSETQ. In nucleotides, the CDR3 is TGCGCCAGCAGCTTGGCCCCACAGGCCGGTTCTTTCTTT. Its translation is CASSLAPQAGSFF.

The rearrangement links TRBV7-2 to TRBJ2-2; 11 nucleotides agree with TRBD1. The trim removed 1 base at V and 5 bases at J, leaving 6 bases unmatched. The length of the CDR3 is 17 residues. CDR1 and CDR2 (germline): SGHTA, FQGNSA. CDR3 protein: CASSLGTGGQRTGELFF. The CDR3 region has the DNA TGTGCCAGCAGCTTAGGGACAGGGGGCCAAAGGACCGGGGAGCTGTTTTTT.

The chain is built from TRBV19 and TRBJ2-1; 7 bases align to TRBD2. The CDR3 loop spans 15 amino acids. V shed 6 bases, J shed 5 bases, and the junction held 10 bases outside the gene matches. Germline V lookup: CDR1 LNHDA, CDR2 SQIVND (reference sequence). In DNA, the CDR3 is TGTGCCAGTAGCATCGGCGGGAGTCAAAACAATGAGCAGTTCTTC. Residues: CASSIGGSQNNEQFF. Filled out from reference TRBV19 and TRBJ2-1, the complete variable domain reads DGGITQSPKYLFRKEGQNVTLSCEQNLNHDAMYWYRQDPGQGLRLIYYSQIVNDFQKGDIAEGYSVSREKKESFPLTVTSAQKNPTAFYLCASSIGGSQNNEQFFGPGTRLTVL.

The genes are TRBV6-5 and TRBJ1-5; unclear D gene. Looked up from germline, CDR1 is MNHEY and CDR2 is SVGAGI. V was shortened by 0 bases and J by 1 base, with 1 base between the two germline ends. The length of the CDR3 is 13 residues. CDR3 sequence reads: CASSYSSNQPQHF. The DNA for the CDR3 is TGTGCCAGCAGTTACTCAAGCAATCAGCCCCAGCATTTT.

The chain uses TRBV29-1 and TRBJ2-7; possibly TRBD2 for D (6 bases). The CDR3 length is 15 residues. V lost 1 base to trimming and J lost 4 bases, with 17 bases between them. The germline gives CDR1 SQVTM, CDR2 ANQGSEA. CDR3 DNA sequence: TGCAGCGTTGAAGTGCAGAAGGGAGGTCGGTACGAGCAGTACTTC. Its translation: CSVEVQKGGRYEQYF.

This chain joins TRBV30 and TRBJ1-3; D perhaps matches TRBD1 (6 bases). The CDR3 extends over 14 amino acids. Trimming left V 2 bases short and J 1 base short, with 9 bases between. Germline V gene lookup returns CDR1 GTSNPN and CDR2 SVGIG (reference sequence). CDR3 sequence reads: CAWSPGTSGNTIYF. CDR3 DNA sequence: TGTGCCTGGAGTCCCGGGACATCTGGAAACACCATATATTTT.

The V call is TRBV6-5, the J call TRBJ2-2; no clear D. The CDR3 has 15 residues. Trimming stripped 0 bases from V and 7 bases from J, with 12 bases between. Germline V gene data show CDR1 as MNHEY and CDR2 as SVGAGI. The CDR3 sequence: CASSYSMAAFGELFF. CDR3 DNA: TGTGCCAGCAGTTACTCCATGGCAGCCTTCGGGGAGCTGTTTTTT.

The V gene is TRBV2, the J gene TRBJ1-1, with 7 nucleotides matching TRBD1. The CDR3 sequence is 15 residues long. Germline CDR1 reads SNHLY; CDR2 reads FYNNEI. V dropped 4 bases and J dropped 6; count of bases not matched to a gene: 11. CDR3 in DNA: TGTGCCAGCAGTGGACAGGGAGGAGACTTCGCTGAAGCTTTCTTT. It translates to CASSGQGGDFAEAFF.

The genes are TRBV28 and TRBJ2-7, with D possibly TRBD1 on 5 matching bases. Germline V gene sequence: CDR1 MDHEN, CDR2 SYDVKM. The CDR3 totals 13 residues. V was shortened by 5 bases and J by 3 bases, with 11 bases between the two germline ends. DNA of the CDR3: TGTGCCAGCAGTAACAGGTTGGACTACGAGCAGTACTTC. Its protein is CASSNRLDYEQYF.

CDR3 protein: CASSGIGGSLNEQFF. DNA of the CDR3: TGTGCCAGCAGTGGTATCGGGGGCAGCCTCAATGAGCAGTTCTTC. The chain joins TRBV6-1 to TRBJ2-1; D possibly matches TRBD1 or TRBD2 (6 bases each). Germline loops: CDR1 MNHNS, CDR2 SASEGT. Trimming pared 4 bases from V and 6 bases from J, leaving 16 bases between. The CDR3 length is 15 residues.

The CDR3 loop reads CASSLKQGGNTGELFF. The CDR3 DNA sequence: TGTGCCAGCAGCTTGAAACAGGGGGGGAACACCGGGGAGCTGTTTTTT. The rearrangement uses TRBV5-8 and TRBJ2-2, with 8 positions matching TRBD1. The germline gives CDR1 SGHTS, CDR2 YDEGEE. J was trimmed by 1 base and V by 1 base; bases with no gene match: 3. CDR3 size: 16 residues.

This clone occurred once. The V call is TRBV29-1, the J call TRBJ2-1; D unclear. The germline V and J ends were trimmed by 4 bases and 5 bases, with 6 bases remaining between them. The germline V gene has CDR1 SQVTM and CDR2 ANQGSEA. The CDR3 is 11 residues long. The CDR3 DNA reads TGCAGCGTTGCCGTTGACAATGAGCAGTTCTTC. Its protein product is CSVAVDNEQFF.

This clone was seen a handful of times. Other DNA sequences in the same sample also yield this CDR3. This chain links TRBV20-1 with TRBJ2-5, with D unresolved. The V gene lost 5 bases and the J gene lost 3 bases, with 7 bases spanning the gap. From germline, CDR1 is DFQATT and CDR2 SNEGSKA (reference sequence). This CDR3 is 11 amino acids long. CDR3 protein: CSASPKETQYF. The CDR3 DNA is TGCAGTGCTTCGCCTAAAGAGACCCAGTACTTC.

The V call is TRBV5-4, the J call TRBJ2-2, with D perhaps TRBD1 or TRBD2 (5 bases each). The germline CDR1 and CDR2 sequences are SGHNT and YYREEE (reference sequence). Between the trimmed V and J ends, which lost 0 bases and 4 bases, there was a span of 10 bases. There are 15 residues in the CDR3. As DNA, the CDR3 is TGTGCCAGCAGCTTGGTGGGGGTTCTCACCGGGGAGCTGTTTTTT. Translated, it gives CASSLVGVLTGELFF.

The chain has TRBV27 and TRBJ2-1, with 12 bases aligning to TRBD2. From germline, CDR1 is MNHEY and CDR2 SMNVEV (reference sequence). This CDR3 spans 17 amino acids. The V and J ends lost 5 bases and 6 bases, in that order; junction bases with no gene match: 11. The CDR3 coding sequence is TGTGCCAGCAGTCCAAGACTAGCGGGAGTTATTGGCAATGAGCAGTTCTTC. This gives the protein CASSPRLAGVIGNEQFF.

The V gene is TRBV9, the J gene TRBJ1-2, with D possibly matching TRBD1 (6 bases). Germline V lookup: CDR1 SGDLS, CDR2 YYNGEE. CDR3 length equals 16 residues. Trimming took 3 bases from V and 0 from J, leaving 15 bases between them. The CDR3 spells CASSALDRRTNYGYTF. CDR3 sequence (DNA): TGTGCCAGCAGCGCCCTCGACAGGAGAACTAACTATGGCTACACCTTC.